This T cell receptor (beta chain) was documented in a study of radiation and T cells in renal cell carcinoma. Study-level information: Nephrectomy followed 15 Gy stereotactic body radiation by 4 weeks.

Clones were read by immunoSEQ multiplex PCR, and TCRdb kept only the in-frame ones, dropping some. This sample yields some 120,000 clones, of which about 81% are seen a single time; approximately 6.3% belongs to the top ten. The time point here: blood 2 weeks post-SBRT. Sample treatment: 15 Gy SBRT to primary tumor, nephrectomy 4 weeks later. The input for sequencing was blood, taken from a patient whose treatment included radiotherapy and nephrectomy. This receptor was obtained from a man between 50 and 59 years old with renal cell carcinoma.

The CDR3 nucleotides are TGTGCCAGCAGTCCACGAGGGACAGGGATTGGAAACACCATATATTTT. Translating gives CASSPRGTGIGNTIYF. The chain combines TRBV27 with TRBJ1-3, with 9 bases aligning to TRBD1. This CDR3 region has 16 residues. CDR1 MNHEY and CDR2 SMNVEV come from the germline V gene (reference sequence). Losses at the gene ends were 5 bases for V and 3 bases for J; bases not matched to a gene: 8.